Listed below are T cell receptor beta chains from one sample, sequenced in a study of Graves' ophthalmopathy and Graves' hyperthyroidism. TCRdb reprocessed the multiplex PCR reads via MiXCR and lists one record per CDR3 protein. Of almost 750,000 distinct CDR3 sequences listed, roughly 40% were seen once; the top ten hold about 40%. Sequencing was carried out using peripheral blood. All receptors derive from an adult man with Graves' ophthalmopathy. CDR3s include the opening cysteine and the closing phenylalanine or tryptophan. Fields, in order: J gene, clone size, V gene, D gene, CDR3 protein, CDR3 DNA. A D gene is named only where the DNA matches it firmly. Clone size, where shown, is once, few, many, or a class for clones that have expanded.

j_gene: TRBJ2-6; abundance: NA; v_gene: TRBV27; d_gene: NA; CDR3aa: CASSHSTGANVLTF; CDR3nt: TGTGCCAGCAGCCATAGCACTGGGGCCAACGTCCTGACTTTC
j_gene: TRBJ2-7; abundance: NA; v_gene: TRBV2; d_gene: TRBD1; CDR3aa: CASSYLEGQGLYEQYF; CDR3nt: TGTGCCAGCAGTTACCTCGAGGGACAGGGTCTCTACGAGCAGTACTTC
j_gene: TRBJ2-7; abundance: many; v_gene: TRBV15; d_gene: TRBD1; CDR3aa: CATSRVLGQGVYEQYF; CDR3nt: TGTGCCACCAGCAGAGTACTGGGCCAGGGGGTGTACGAGCAGTACTTC
j_gene: TRBJ2-7; abundance: few; v_gene: TRBV25-1; d_gene: NA; CDR3aa: CASSDSAGGSYEQYF; CDR3nt: TGTGCCAGCAGTGATAGTGCCGGGGGCTCCTACGAGCAGTACTTC
j_gene: TRBJ1-2; abundance: few; v_gene: TRBV7-2; d_gene: TRBD1; CDR3aa: CASSLGDRGAQGYTF; CDR3nt: TGTGCCAGCAGCTTAGGGGACAGGGGAGCTCAGGGCTACACCTTC
j_gene: TRBJ1-5; abundance: NA; v_gene: TRBV19; d_gene: NA; CDR3aa: CASSIDPSGGNQPQHF; CDR3nt: TGTGCCAGTAGTATAGATCCGTCGGGTGGCAATCAGCCCCAGCATTTT
j_gene: TRBJ1-5; abundance: NA; v_gene: TRBV20-1; d_gene: NA; CDR3aa: CSARLTGGARQPQHF; CDR3nt: TGCAGTGCTAGACTAACTGGGGGGGCGCGGCAGCCCCAGCATTTT
j_gene: TRBJ1-2; abundance: many; v_gene: TRBV14; d_gene: NA; CDR3aa: CASSQVRGDTGGYTF; CDR3nt: TGTGCCAGCAGCCAAGTACGCGGAGATACGGGAGGCTACACCTTC
j_gene: TRBJ1-3; abundance: few; v_gene: TRBV6-2/TRBV6-3; d_gene: TRBD1; CDR3aa: CASSYSPTGDGNTIYF; CDR3nt: TGTGCCAGCAGTTACTCACCGACAGGGGACGGAAACACCATATATTTT
j_gene: TRBJ2-7; abundance: NA; v_gene: TRBV10-2; d_gene: NA; CDR3aa: CASRYTYPDRTYEQYF; CDR3nt: TGTGCCAGCAGGTACACCTATCCGGACCGTACCTACGAGCAGTACTTC
j_gene: TRBJ1-6; abundance: many; v_gene: TRBV7-6; d_gene: NA; CDR3aa: CASSPGRGTPLHF; CDR3nt: TGTGCCAGCAGCCCCGGGCGGGGGACACCCCTCCACTTT
j_gene: TRBJ2-1; abundance: NA; v_gene: TRBV10-3; d_gene: NA; CDR3aa: CAISAGWEQFF; CDR3nt: TGTGCCATCAGTGCCGGTTGGGAGCAGTTCTTC
j_gene: TRBJ2-5; abundance: many; v_gene: TRBV29-1; d_gene: NA; CDR3aa: CSVEDIRETQYF; CDR3nt: TGCAGCGTTGAAGATATTCGAGAGACCCAGTACTTC
j_gene: TRBJ1-4; abundance: NA; v_gene: TRBV9; d_gene: NA; CDR3aa: CASSSRQINEKLFF; CDR3nt: TGTGCCAGCAGCTCCAGACAGATTAATGAAAAACTGTTTTTT
j_gene: TRBJ1-1; abundance: many; v_gene: TRBV7-2; d_gene: NA; CDR3aa: CASSLTLGAEAFF; CDR3nt: TGTGCCAGCAGCTTGACCCTTGGGGCTGAAGCTTTCTTT
j_gene: TRBJ1-2; abundance: NA; v_gene: TRBV11-2; d_gene: NA; CDR3aa: CASSLGATDSYGYTF; CDR3nt: TGTGCCAGCAGCTTAGGAGCGACAGATAGCTATGGCTACACCTTC
j_gene: TRBJ1-1; abundance: few; v_gene: TRBV2; d_gene: NA; CDR3aa: CASSAREGNTEAFF; CDR3nt: TGTGCCAGCAGTGCCCGGGAAGGGAACACTGAAGCTTTCTTT
j_gene: TRBJ2-7; abundance: NA; v_gene: TRBV7-9; d_gene: TRBD2; CDR3aa: CASSYGGGVYEQYF; CDR3nt: TGTGCCAGCAGCTATGGGGGGGGGGTCTACGAGCAGTACTTC
j_gene: TRBJ1-2; abundance: many; v_gene: TRBV9; d_gene: TRBD1; CDR3aa: CASSIMDRGFGYTF; CDR3nt: TGTGCCAGCAGCATCATGGACAGGGGGTTTGGCTACACCTTC
j_gene: TRBJ1-1; abundance: few; v_gene: TRBV5-1; d_gene: TRBD1; CDR3aa: CASSWTGVPEAFF; CDR3nt: TGCGCCAGCAGCTGGACAGGGGTCCCTGAAGCTTTCTTT
j_gene: TRBJ1-4; abundance: few; v_gene: TRBV19; d_gene: NA; CDR3aa: CASSIPSATNEKLFF; CDR3nt: TGTGCCAGTAGTATACCCAGCGCAACTAATGAAAAACTGTTTTTT
j_gene: TRBJ2-2; abundance: NA; v_gene: TRBV25-1; d_gene: NA; CDR3aa: CASSLGESRGDTGELFF; CDR3nt: TGTGCCAGCAGCTTGGGCGAGAGTAGGGGGGACACCGGGGAGCTGTTTTTT
j_gene: TRBJ1-2; abundance: once; v_gene: TRBV7-9; d_gene: TRBD1; CDR3aa: CASSLTGGSGIYGYTF; CDR3nt: TGTGCCAGCAGTTTGACAGGGGGCAGTGGGATATATGGCTACACCTTC
j_gene: TRBJ1-5; abundance: once; v_gene: TRBV12-3/TRBV12-4; d_gene: NA; CDR3aa: CASTIDGAGNQPQHF; CDR3nt: TGTGCCAGCACCATTGACGGGGCAGGCAATCAGCCCCAGCATTTT
j_gene: TRBJ1-4; abundance: NA; v_gene: TRBV2; d_gene: NA; CDR3aa: CASKEGRGNEKLFF; CDR3nt: TGTGCCAGCAAAGAGGGACGGGGTAATGAAAAACTGTTTTTT
j_gene: TRBJ2-3; abundance: NA; v_gene: TRBV24-1; d_gene: NA; CDR3aa: CATSDLRQSDTQYF; CDR3nt: TGTGCCACCAGTGATTTGCGGCAGTCAGATACGCAGTATTTT
j_gene: TRBJ1-5; abundance: NA; v_gene: TRBV10-1; d_gene: TRBD1; CDR3aa: CARSERWDRQKNQPQHF; CDR3nt: TGCGCCCGCAGTGAGAGGTGGGACAGGCAAAAAAATCAGCCCCAGCATTTT
j_gene: TRBJ1-2; abundance: NA; v_gene: TRBV9; d_gene: TRBD1; CDR3aa: CASSQDSLTGIFMSYTF; CDR3nt: TGCGCCAGCAGCCAGGATAGCCTGACAGGGATATTCATGAGCTACACCTTC
j_gene: TRBJ1-2; abundance: few; v_gene: TRBV6-5; d_gene: NA; CDR3aa: CASSRSGYGYTF; CDR3nt: TGTGCCAGCAGTCGATCGGGCTATGGCTACACCTTC
j_gene: TRBJ1-4; abundance: once; v_gene: TRBV7-3; d_gene: NA; CDR3aa: CASSHSRVGGEKLFF; CDR3nt: TGCGCCAGCAGCCACTCTAGGGTGGGGGGTGAAAAACTGTTTTTT
j_gene: TRBJ2-7; abundance: once; v_gene: TRBV2; d_gene: NA; CDR3aa: CASGSADSSYEQYF; CDR3nt: TGTGCCAGCGGTTCGGCGGACAGTTCCTACGAGCAGTACTTC
j_gene: TRBJ1-5; abundance: few; v_gene: TRBV15; d_gene: NA; CDR3aa: CATSRAGSRPQHF; CDR3nt: TGTGCCACCAGCAGAGCTGGGTCCCGGCCCCAGCATTTT
j_gene: TRBJ1-2; abundance: many; v_gene: TRBV20-1; d_gene: NA; CDR3aa: CSVGTPYGYTF; CDR3nt: TGCAGTGTGGGGACTCCCTATGGCTACACCTTC
j_gene: TRBJ1-1; abundance: NA; v_gene: TRBV7-9; d_gene: TRBD1; CDR3aa: CASSLIAGDSGEAFF; CDR3nt: TGTGCCAGCAGCTTAATAGCCGGGGACAGCGGAGAAGCTTTCTTT
j_gene: TRBJ1-2; abundance: once; v_gene: TRBV27; d_gene: TRBD1; CDR3aa: CASSLQQGVGYTF; CDR3nt: TGTGCCAGCAGTTTGCAACAGGGGGTTGGCTACACCTTC
j_gene: TRBJ1-2; abundance: NA; v_gene: TRBV5-6; d_gene: TRBD1; CDR3aa: CASSFTGTGVDYGYTF; CDR3nt: TGTGCCAGCAGCTTCACCGGGACAGGTGTAGACTATGGCTACACCTTC
j_gene: TRBJ2-7; abundance: NA; v_gene: TRBV6-1; d_gene: TRBD1; CDR3aa: CASRSRTGDTYEQYF; CDR3nt: TGTGCCAGCAGGAGCCGGACAGGCGATACCTACGAGCAGTACTTC
j_gene: TRBJ1-1; abundance: many; v_gene: TRBV12-3/TRBV12-4; d_gene: TRBD1; CDR3aa: CASSSWTGSTEAFF; CDR3nt: TGTGCCAGCAGTTCCTGGACAGGGAGCACTGAAGCTTTCTTT